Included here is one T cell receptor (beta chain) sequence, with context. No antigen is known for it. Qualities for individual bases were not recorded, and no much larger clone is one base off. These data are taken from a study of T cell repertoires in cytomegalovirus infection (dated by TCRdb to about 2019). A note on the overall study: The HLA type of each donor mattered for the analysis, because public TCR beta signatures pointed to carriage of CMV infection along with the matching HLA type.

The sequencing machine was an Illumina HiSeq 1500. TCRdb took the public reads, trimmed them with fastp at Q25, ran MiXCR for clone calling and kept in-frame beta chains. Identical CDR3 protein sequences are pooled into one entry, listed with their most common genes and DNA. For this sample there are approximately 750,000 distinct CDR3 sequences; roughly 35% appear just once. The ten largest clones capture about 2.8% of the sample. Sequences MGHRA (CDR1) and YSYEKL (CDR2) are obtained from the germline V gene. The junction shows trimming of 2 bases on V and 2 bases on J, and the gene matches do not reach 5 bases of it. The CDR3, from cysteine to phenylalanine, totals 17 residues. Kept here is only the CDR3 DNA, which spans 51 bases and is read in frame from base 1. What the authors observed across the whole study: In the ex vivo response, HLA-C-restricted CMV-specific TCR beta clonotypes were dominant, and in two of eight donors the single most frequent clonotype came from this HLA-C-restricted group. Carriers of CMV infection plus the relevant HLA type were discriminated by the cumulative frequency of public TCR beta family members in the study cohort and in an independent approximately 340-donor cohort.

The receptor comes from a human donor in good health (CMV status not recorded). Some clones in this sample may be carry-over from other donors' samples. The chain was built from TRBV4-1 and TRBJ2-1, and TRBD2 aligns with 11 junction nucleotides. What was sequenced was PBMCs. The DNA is TGCGCCAGCAGCCAACAACTAGCGGGAGCCGCCTACAATGAGCAGTTCTTC. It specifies CASSQQLAGAAYNEQFF.